The subject of this entry is one T cell receptor beta chain. The Seattle site enrolled patients during active infection and followed them longitudinally. The data stem from a study of blood T cell repertoires in COVID-19. In the study overall: Spain, Italy and the United States supplied samples that represented acute and convalescent COVID-19. PBMCs, B-cell-depleted T cells, or T cells provided the cDNA or gDNA that made up the material.

Source study methods: Counts of nucleated cells, estimated from reference gene primer amplification, were obtained. Sequenced by immunoSEQ multiplex PCR; TCRdb stores in-frame clones only, minus some. The D gene and trimming were derived from the DNA, and the V and J assignments and clone size from that table. Among about 240,000 clones listed, about nine tenths were seen once. This TCR came from a man aged 30-40 years with COVID-19, enrolled during active disease. Input material: peripheral blood.

The CDR3 sequence is CASSGGQGRLETQYF. DNA of the CDR3: TGTGCCAGCAGCGGGGGACAGGGAAGATTGGAGACCCAGTACTTC. The rearrangement uses TRBV7-2 and TRBJ2-5, with 9 bases that match TRBD1. The CDR3 totals 15 residues. The trim removed 5 bases at V and 5 bases at J, leaving 9 bases unmatched. CDR1 is SGHTA and CDR2 is FQGNSA in the germline V gene.